This TCR beta chain was sequenced during a study of T cells in narcolepsy. Study as a whole: Healthy controls were enrolled alongside patients with narcolepsy type 1 or type 2. Study-wide points: Comparing one patient's CSF and blood CD4+ clonotypes highlighted HCRT- and TRIB2-specific autoreactive clonotypes. In some patient and control memory CD4+ samples, autoreactive clones were absent.

The germline V gene has CDR1 MDHEN and CDR2 SYDVKM. Deletions cut 3 bases from V and 4 bases from J, with 8 bases between. This CDR3 has 13 amino acids. There are a few counts of this clone. Its target is unknown. Profiling relied on immunoSEQ multiplex PCR, and the TCRdb table lists in-frame clones only, not all of them. Altogether tens of thousands of clones are present, under 85% being singletons, with the ten largest covering roughly 1.3%. The sample was CD45RA- memory CD4+ T cells from PBMCs. The source is a human donor with narcolepsy. The chain has TRBV28 and TRBJ2-3; D gene ambiguous. The DNA for the CDR3 is TGTGCCAGCAGTTTCCCGATGGCAGATACGCAGTATTTT. Translation: CASSFPMADTQYF.